The TCR beta chain described here comes from a study of control samples from healthy donors and cancer patients. Data came from immunoSEQ multiplex PCR; TCRdb stores just in-frame clones and leaves some out. The table has more than 85,000 clones, about four fifths seen once. The CDR3 sequence is 14 residues long. The V end lost 4 bases, the J end lost 4 bases, and 11 bases lay between the germline ends. Germline V lookup: CDR1 PRHDT, CDR2 FYEKMQ (reference sequence). The specimen was blood. The chain uses TRBV13 and TRBJ2-1, with D possibly called TRBD1 or TRBD2 (5 bases each). The TCR was taken from a woman in her forties or fifties in good health. This CDR3 reads CASSSGTEYNEQFF. The CDR3 DNA reads TGTGCCAGCAGCTCCGGGACGGAGTACAATGAGCAGTTCTTC.